Sequencing of this TCR beta chain was carried out in a study of blood T cell repertoires in COVID-19. Study as a whole: Acute-phase and convalescent COVID-19 samples originated in the United States, Italy and Spain. T cells, B-cell-depleted T cells, or PBMCs provided the cDNA or gDNA that served as material.

Per the original data handling: By means of reference gene primer amplification, nucleated cell counts were estimated. TCRdb's table, derived via immunoSEQ multiplex PCR, lists solely in-frame clones and lacks some. Clonal size and the V and J genes are those of that table, whereas D and trimming came from the DNA. The data hold 45,000 to 60,000 clones, with 88% observed a single time. This CDR3 spans 15 amino acids. Germline CDR1 and CDR2: SNHLY and FYNNEI. With 6 bases clipped from V and 8 bases from J, the junction kept 10 bases outside the gene matches. The clonotype comes from a man aged 50-60 years with active COVID-19. The chain links TRBV2 to TRBJ1-4, with 9 bases fitting TRBD1. Sequences were obtained from peripheral blood. In nucleotides, the CDR3 is TGTGCCAGCAGAATTCAAGGGACAGGGAACGAAAAACTGTTTTTT. It is translated as CASRIQGTGNEKLFF.